These 25 T cell receptor beta chains share one sample of origin, sequenced in a study of identifying expanded T cells in peripheral blood. Sequencing was performed with immunoSEQ multiplex PCR; in TCRdb, only in-frame clones are kept and a portion is missing. The sample consists of 90,000 to 100,000 clones, approximately 85% of them appearing once. Specimen: blood. These receptors came from a person between 18 and 75 years old in good health.

The V call is TRBV21-1, the J call TRBJ1-2. TRBV21-1 is marked as a pseudogene. This CDR3 region has 14 residues. The CDR3 nucleotides read TGTGCCAGCAACGGTCTCCGGCTGGCGTATGGCTACACCTTC. It translates to CASNGLRLAYGYTF.

The V and J genes are TRBV30 and TRBJ2-7; D gene uncertain. CDR3 length equals 14 residues. Trimming cost V 3 bases and J 3 bases, with 15 bases left between them. Per germline, CDR1 GTSNPN and CDR2 SVGIG (reference sequence). The CDR3: CAWSANSYRYEQYF. The CDR3 bases are TGTGCCTGGAGCGCCAACAGTTACCGCTACGAGCAGTACTTC.

This chain links TRBV10-3 with TRBJ1-1; D call uncertain. V lost 7 bases to trimming and J lost 0 bases, with 9 bases between them. CDR3 length equals 13 residues. From germline, CDR1 is ENHRY and CDR2 SYGVKD. The DNA for the CDR3 is TGTGCCATCACCCCCGGAGTGAACACTGAAGCTTTCTTT. Amino acids: CAITPGVNTEAFF.

The V call is TRBV5-1, the J call TRBJ2-3, with 7 bases identical to TRBD1. From germline, CDR1 is SGHRS and CDR2 YFSETQ. The J segment lost 2 bases and the V segment lost 3 bases, leaving 3 bases of the junction unmatched. This CDR3 has 14 amino acids. The CDR3 here is CASSSGTVTDTQYF. CDR3 coding DNA: TGCGCCAGCAGCTCCGGGACAGTCACAGATACGCAGTATTTT.

The V and J genes are TRBV4-2 and TRBJ1-1; unclear D gene. This CDR3 is 17 amino acids long. Per the germline V gene, CDR1 is LGHNA and CDR2 is YNFKEQ. V dropped 0 bases and J dropped 0 bases, with 14 bases sitting between them. The CDR3: CASSQDIRQVLNTEAFF. The CDR3, as DNA: TGTGCCAGCAGCCAAGATATTAGGCAGGTTCTGAACACTGAAGCTTTCTTT.

The chain is built from TRBV6-1 and TRBJ2-3, with 9 nucleotides matching TRBD1. After removal of 6 bases from V and 7 bases from J, the junction contained 11 bases not matched to a gene. The germline CDR1 and CDR2 sequences are MNHNS and SASEGT. This CDR3 is built from 15 residues. The CDR3 DNA is TGTGCCAGCAGCGCCCCGGGACAGGGAGCAAATACGCAGTATTTT. It translates to CASSAPGQGANTQYF.

The rearrangement joins TRBV29-1 to TRBJ1-4, with 9 bases fitting TRBD1. Germline values: CDR1 SQVTM, CDR2 ANQGSEA. V shed 4 bases and J 10 bases; nucleotides not matched to a gene: 10. This CDR3 region has 14 residues. The CDR3 nucleotides read TGCAGCGTTGGACGGGGGGACAGGGCTGGAAAACTGTTTTTT. As protein: CSVGRGDRAGKLFF. Using reference TRBV29-1 and TRBJ1-4 for the parts outside the CDR3, the full variable domain is SAVISQKPSRDICQRGTSLTIQCQVDSQVTMMFWYRQQPGQSLTLIATANQGSEATYESGFVIDKFPISRPNLTFSTLTVSNMSPEDSSIYLCSVGRGDRAGKLFFGSGTQLSVL.

The J gene is TRBJ1-3, the V gene TRBV4-3; no clear D. The CDR3 consists of 14 residues. The germline CDR1 and CDR2 sequences are LGHNA and YSLEER. V lost 3 bases, J lost 3 bases, and 9 bases lay in between. For the CDR3, the DNA is TGCGCCAGCAGCCACACTTCAGGTGGAAACACCATATATTTT. Protein: CASSHTSGGNTIYF.

The chain uses TRBV13 and TRBJ2-7; 8 bases agree with TRBD1. Germline CDR1 and CDR2: PRHDT and FYEKMQ (reference sequence). The CDR3 spans 15 residues. V was clipped by 5 bases and J by 2 bases; unmatched bases: 8. CDR3 region: CASSQRTGKAYEQYF. The CDR3 DNA sequence: TGTGCCAGCAGCCAAAGGACAGGGAAGGCCTACGAGCAGTACTTC.

V is TRBV19 and J is TRBJ2-1, with D perhaps matching TRBD2 (5 bases). Looked up from germline, CDR1 is LNHDA and CDR2 is SQIVND (reference sequence). The CDR3 length is 13 residues. Trimming removed 4 bases at V and 4 bases at J, with 8 bases between. CDR3 DNA: TGTGCCAGTAGTAATAGAGGGTACAATGAGCAGTTCTTC. Translation gives CASSNRGYNEQFF.

This rearrangement joins TRBV6-6 to TRBJ1-2, with D possibly matching TRBD1 (5 bases). The germline V gene has CDR1 MNHNY and CDR2 SVGAGI (reference sequence). Trimming cost V 4 bases and J 4 bases, with 16 bases left between them. The CDR3 has 15 residues. Here the CDR3 DNA reads TGTGCCAGCAGTTCGGCCCCGCGGGACGGCTATGGCTACACCTTC. This codes for CASSSAPRDGYGYTF.

The chain employs TRBV11-2 and TRBJ1-1; no reliable D call. The CDR3 sequence is 13 residues long. V was pared by 2 bases and J by 4 bases, with 8 bases between. In germline, CDR1 is SGHAT, CDR2 FQNNGV. In DNA, the CDR3 is TGTGCCAGCAGCTTACGAATAGGCACTGAAGCTTTCTTT. Amino acids: CASSLRIGTEAFF.

This chain links TRBV10-2 with TRBJ2-2; TRBD2 is a possible D gene (5 bases). Trimming removed 9 bases at V and 6 bases at J, with 17 bases between. In germline, CDR1 is WSHSY, CDR2 SAAADI. The CDR3 runs 14 residues. In DNA form, the CDR3 reads TGCGCCAGTCGAGGGCCTCAATGGGCCGGGGAGCTGTTTTTT. Residues: CASRGPQWAGELFF.

The J gene is TRBJ1-6, the V gene TRBV6-1; no clear D. Between the trimmed V and J ends, which lost 4 bases and 7 bases, there was a span of 11 bases. Per germline, CDR1 MNHNS and CDR2 SASEGT. The CDR3 totals 14 residues. In DNA form, the CDR3 reads TGTGCCAGCAGTGTGGGAAGGTCGAATTCACCCCTCCACTTT. Its protein is CASSVGRSNSPLHF.

The chain is built from TRBV5-1 and TRBJ2-5; a possible D gene is TRBD1 (5 bases). V was clipped by 4 bases and J by 4 bases, with 11 bases between them. This CDR3 region has 13 residues. The germline CDR1 and CDR2 sequences are SGHRS and YFSETQ. The CDR3 protein is CASSNQGAETQYF. The CDR3 DNA sequence: TGCGCCAGCAGCAACCAGGGTGCAGAGACCCAGTACTTC.

Regarding this clone: Relative to the germline gene, one junction end is altered; a read error may explain this. The chain uses TRBV29-1 and TRBJ1-1; 7 nucleotides agree with TRBD1. From germline, CDR1 is SQVTM and CDR2 ANQGSEA. This CDR3 is built from 15 residues. CDR3 bases: TGCAGCGTTGATGGAGGGGGCGTAGTGAAAACTGAAGCTTTCTTT. This translates into CSVDGGGVVKTEAFF.

This clone was detected only once. The rearrangement uses TRBV5-1 and TRBJ1-1; 8 nucleotides line up with TRBD1. Germline CDR1 SGHRS, CDR2 YFSETQ. Germline trimming cut 6 bases from V and 0 bases from J; bases unmatched to any gene: 13. This CDR3 is built from 17 residues. In nucleotides, the CDR3 is TGCGCCAGCAAGGAACAGGGGGGTATTGCCATGAACACTGAAGCTTTCTTT. Encoded protein: CASKEQGGIAMNTEAFF.

This sequence joins TRBV5-1 and TRBJ1-2; D not resolved. Trimming stripped 1 base from V and 7 bases from J, with 14 bases between. This CDR3 comprises 14 residues. The germline gives CDR1 SGHRS, CDR2 YFSETQ. CDR3 protein: CASSLTRSGSGYTF. The CDR3 region has the DNA TGCGCCAGCAGCTTGACGCGGAGTGGCTCTGGCTACACCTTC.

The genes are TRBV19 and TRBJ2-1, with 9 bases identical to TRBD1. The CDR3 extends over 14 amino acids. The ends lost 10 bases at V and 3 bases at J; junction bases unmatched: 7. Germline assignment: CDR1 LNHDA and CDR2 SQIVND (reference sequence). The CDR3 loop reads CATGQGLNYNEQFF. CDR3 nucleotide sequence: TGTGCCACGGGACAGGGATTGAACTACAATGAGCAGTTCTTC.

The chain carries TRBV29-1 and TRBJ1-1, with D possibly matching TRBD1 (6 bases). CDR1 and CDR2 from the germline V gene are SQVTM and ANQGSEA. V lost 7 bases, J lost 2 bases, and 17 bases lay in between. The CDR3 spans 14 residues. CDR3 loop: CSGLRQAGNTEAFF. The CDR3 DNA reads TGCAGCGGCTTAAGACAGGCAGGAAACACTGAAGCTTTCTTT.

The V and J genes are TRBV6-6 and TRBJ1-1; tentatively, D is TRBD1 (6 bases). From germline, CDR1 is MNHNY and CDR2 SVGAGI (reference sequence). V was pared by 2 bases and J by 3 bases, with 10 bases between. This CDR3 region has 14 residues. Here the CDR3 reads CASSYRGRYTEAFF. The CDR3 nucleotides are TGTGCCAGCAGTTACCGGGGGCGATACACTGAAGCTTTCTTT.

This sequence joins TRBV7-9 and TRBJ1-2, with D hard to call. The CDR3 has 12 residues. CDR1 and CDR2 from the germline V gene are SEHNR and FQNEAQ (reference sequence). V was shortened by 4 bases and J by 7 bases, with 10 bases between the two germline ends. The CDR3 region has the DNA TGTGCCAGCAGCTCTAGGGCCGGTGGCTACACCTTC. It codes for CASSSRAGGYTF.

This sequence joins TRBV19 and TRBJ1-5; D is perhaps TRBD1 (6 bases). CDR3 size: 16 residues. The germline V gene encodes CDR1 LNHDA and CDR2 SQIVND (reference sequence). Deletions cut 3 bases from V and 0 bases from J, with 12 bases between. In DNA, the CDR3 is TGTGCCAGTAGTATGGGGGGGGGCTCTAGCAATCAGCCCCAGCATTTT. Its protein product is CASSMGGGSSNQPQHF.

This clone has more than one count but fewer than ten. At the DNA level, this CDR3 is encoded by other sequences in the same sample as well. CDR3 DNA: TGTGCCAGTAGTATAGCTGGTGAAAAACTGTTTTTT. This gives the protein CASSIAGEKLFF. The chain joins TRBV19 to TRBJ1-4; D remains unclear. Trimming stripped 1 base from V and 7 bases from J, with 4 bases between. The CDR3 is 12 amino acids. CDR1 is LNHDA and CDR2 is SQIVND in the germline V gene (reference sequence).

This sequence joins TRBV6-5 and TRBJ1-6; D not certain. The CDR3 contains 15 residues. Germline assignment: CDR1 MNHEY and CDR2 SVGAGI. V was cut by 0 bases and J by 8 bases, with 11 bases left in between. CDR3 DNA: TGTGCCAGCAGTTACTCGAGTCGGGTTGATTCACCCCTCCACTTT. It encodes CASSYSSRVDSPLHF.